The clone carrying this T cell receptor beta chain was observed at least ten times. Antigen specificity is unknown. TCRdb re-analysed the reads in MiXCR, keeping a single row per CDR3 protein. The sample holds 75,000 to 95,000 distinct CDR3 sequences, around half seen once. The sample comes from a study of T cell repertoires in cytomegalovirus infection. Study-wide background: As its CMV epitopes, the study selected recently identified HLA-C-restricted and well-studied HLA-B-restricted targets. Both CMV infection and a matching HLA type were indicated by public TCR beta signatures. Overall study results and limits: Cumulated frequencies of public TCR beta families served to identify carriers of CMV plus the relevant HLA.

The TCR sequence derives from a human donor in good health (CMV status not recorded). Some clones in this sample may be carry-over from other donors' samples. The sequenced sample was CD8+ T cells from cultured PBMCs, obtained from culture after CMV antigen stimulation.

CDR3: CASSQVQGAYEQYF. In nucleotides, the CDR3 is TGTGCCAGCAGCCAAGTTCAGGGGGCATACGAGCAGTACTTC. The chain recombines TRBV4-2 with TRBJ2-7, with TRBD1 matching 8 bases. V was clipped by 1 base and J by 4 bases; unmatched bases: 3. This CDR3 region has 14 residues. Germline V gene sequence: CDR1 LGHNA, CDR2 YNFKEQ.